A selection of T cell receptor beta chains follows, all from one sample in a study of blood T cell repertoires in COVID-19. Generated by immunoSEQ multiplex PCR, the TCRdb table keeps only in-frame clones and is missing some. The sample contains approximately 63,000 clones, 86% of which appear only once. Material: peripheral blood. The origin of the receptors is a woman older than 75 with acute or convalescent COVID-19. Each CDR3 is given with its conserved first and last residue. The D gene is left open where the match is weak. Part of the rows lack a size; the others show once, few, many or a class for expanded clones.

size,D,V,J,DNA,CDR3
.,TRBD2,TRBV19,TRBJ2-5,TGTGCCAGTAGTGAGGGACTAGGTATCGTCGTCCAAGAGACCCAGTACTTC,CASSEGLGIVVQETQYF
.,.,TRBV18,TRBJ2-5,TGTGCCAGCTCACCAGGGCAGGGAGGAGAGACCCAGTACTTC,CASSPGQGGETQYF
.,TRBD2,TRBV5-1,TRBJ2-7,TGCGCCAGCAAGAGCGGGAGCTCCTCTAGTGAGCAGTACTTC,CASKSGSSSSEQYF
.,TRBD2,TRBV5-1,TRBJ2-7,TGCGCCAGCAGCTTGGAGCGGGAGATAACCTACGAGCAGTACTTC,CASSLEREITYEQYF
.,TRBD1,TRBV2,TRBJ1-1,TGTGCCAGCAGAGTCAGGGGGCGGAACACTGAAGCTTTCTTT,CASRVRGRNTEAFF
.,TRBD1,TRBV2,TRBJ1-1,TGTGCCAGCAGGCGGAGGACAGGGGGGAACACTGAAGCTTTCTTT,CASRRRTGGNTEAFF
.,.,TRBV5-1,TRBJ2-7,TGCGCCAGCAGCAAGGAACAGGGTTTAGGCTACGAGCAGTACTTC,CASSKEQGLGYEQYF
.,.,TRBV19,TRBJ1-6,TGTGCCAGTAGTGATCCATCGGGGAACCTCTATAATTCACCCCTCCACTTT,CASSDPSGNLYNSPLHF
.,TRBD1,TRBV11-2,TRBJ1-4,TGTGCCAGCAGTTCAGGGGGGTATGAAAAACTGTTTTTT,CASSSGGYEKLFF
once,.,TRBV3-1/TRBV3-2,TRBJ1-3,TGTGCCAGCAGCCGCCTGGAGGGGGGAAACACCATATATTTT,CASSRLEGGNTIYF
.,TRBD1,TRBV6-2/TRBV6-3,TRBJ1-6,TGTGCCAGCAGCCTTGGACAGGGGTTGTACAATTCACCCCTCCACTTT,CASSLGQGLYNSPLHF
.,.,TRBV5-4,TRBJ2-5,TGTGCCAGCAGCTTGAAAGGGCTAGCGGAGACCCAGTACTTC,CASSLKGLAETQYF
.,TRBD2,TRBV19,TRBJ2-6,TGTGCCAGTAGCTATCCGTCTAGCGGGAGGCCTGGGGCCAACGTCCTGACTTTC,CASSYPSSGRPGANVLTF
few,.,TRBV5-1,TRBJ1-1,TGCGCCAGCAGATCACAGGCGAACACTGAAGCTTTCTTT,CASRSQANTEAFF
.,TRBD1,TRBV7-2,TRBJ2-5,TGTGCCAGCAGCTCAATTAACAGGGGCCGAGAGACCCAGTACTTC,CASSSINRGRETQYF
once,.,TRBV28,TRBJ2-1,TGTGCCAGCAGGTGGAGCTCCTACAATGAGCAGTTCTTC,CASRWSSYNEQFF
.,TRBD1,TRBV5-1,TRBJ1-2,TGCGCCAGCAGCTCACCGGGACAGGCGTATGGCTACACCTTC,CASSSPGQAYGYTF
.,TRBD2,TRBV5-1,TRBJ2-7,TGCGCCAGCAGCAGCGGGGGGACTACCTACGAGCAGTACTTC,CASSSGGTTYEQYF